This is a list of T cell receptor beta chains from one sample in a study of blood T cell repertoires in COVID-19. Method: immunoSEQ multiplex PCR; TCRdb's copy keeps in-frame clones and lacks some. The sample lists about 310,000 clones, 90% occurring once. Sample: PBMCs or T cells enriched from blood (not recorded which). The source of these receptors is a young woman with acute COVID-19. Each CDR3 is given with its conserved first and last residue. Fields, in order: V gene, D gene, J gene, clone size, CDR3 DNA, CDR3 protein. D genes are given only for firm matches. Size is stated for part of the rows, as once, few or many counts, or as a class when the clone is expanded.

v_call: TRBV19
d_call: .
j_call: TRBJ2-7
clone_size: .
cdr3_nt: TGTGCCAGTAGTCCGAGACAAGGCAACTCCTACGAGCAGTACTTC
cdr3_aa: CASSPRQGNSYEQYF

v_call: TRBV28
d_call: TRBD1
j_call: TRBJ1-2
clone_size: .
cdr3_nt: TGTGCCAGCAGGGGGGCCGGGACAGTTTATGGCTACACCTTC
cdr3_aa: CASRGAGTVYGYTF

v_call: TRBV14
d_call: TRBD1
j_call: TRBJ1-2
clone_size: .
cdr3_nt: TGTGCCAGCAGCCAATTCCAGGGGGGCGGGAACTATGGCTACACCTTC
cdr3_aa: CASSQFQGGGNYGYTF

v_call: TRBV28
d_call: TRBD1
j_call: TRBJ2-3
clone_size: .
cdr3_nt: TGTGCCAGCAGTCCCCCTCCGGGACAGGGGACAGATACGCAGTATTTT
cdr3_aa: CASSPPPGQGTDTQYF

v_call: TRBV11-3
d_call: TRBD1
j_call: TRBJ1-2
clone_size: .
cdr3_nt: TGTGCCAGCAGCTTCCGATCGACAGGGTCACAGGGCTACACCTTC
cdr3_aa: CASSFRSTGSQGYTF

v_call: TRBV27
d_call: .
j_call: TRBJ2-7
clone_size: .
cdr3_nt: TGTGCCAGCAGAGGAGTACAGACGGGGGAGCAGTACTTC
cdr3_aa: CASRGVQTGEQYF

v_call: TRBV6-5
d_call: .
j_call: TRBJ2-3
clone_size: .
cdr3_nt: TGTGCCAGCGGGCTCCCAGCACCAGATACGCAGTATTTT
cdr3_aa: CASGLPAPDTQYF

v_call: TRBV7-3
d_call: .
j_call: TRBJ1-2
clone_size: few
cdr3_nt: TGTGCCAGCAGCTTACCGGGCGGGTATGGCTACACCTTC
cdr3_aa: CASSLPGGYGYTF

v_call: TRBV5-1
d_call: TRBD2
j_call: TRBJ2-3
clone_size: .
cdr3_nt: TGCGCCAGCAGCTTCGGGACTAGCGGAGATACGCAGTATTTT
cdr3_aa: CASSFGTSGDTQYF

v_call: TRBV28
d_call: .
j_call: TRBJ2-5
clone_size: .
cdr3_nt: TGTGCCAGCAGTTTGACAGCCCAAGAGACCCAGTACTTC
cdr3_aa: CASSLTAQETQYF

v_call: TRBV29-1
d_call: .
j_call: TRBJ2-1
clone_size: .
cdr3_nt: TGCAGCGATCAGGGGAGCTCCTACAATGAGCAGTTCTTC
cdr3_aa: CSDQGSSYNEQFF

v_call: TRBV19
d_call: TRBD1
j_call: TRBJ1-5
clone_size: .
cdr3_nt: TGTGCCAGTAGTAGTTTGGGACAGATCAATCAGCCCCAGCATTTT
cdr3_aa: CASSSLGQINQPQHF

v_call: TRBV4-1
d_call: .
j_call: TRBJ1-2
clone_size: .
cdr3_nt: TGCGCCAGCAGCCAAGACACTCGGAGCTATGGCTACACCTTC
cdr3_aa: CASSQDTRSYGYTF

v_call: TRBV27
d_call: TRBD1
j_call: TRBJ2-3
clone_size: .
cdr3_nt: TGTGCCAGCAGGGAGCACCCGGACGGGACAGGGGTAACAGATACGCAGTATTTT
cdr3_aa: CASREHPDGTGVTDTQYF

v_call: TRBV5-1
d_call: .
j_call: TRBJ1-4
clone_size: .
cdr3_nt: TGCGCCAGCAGCTTGGGGCAGGGTTTCGAAAAACTGTTTTTT
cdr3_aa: CASSLGQGFEKLFF

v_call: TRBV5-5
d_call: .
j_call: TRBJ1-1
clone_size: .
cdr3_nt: TGTGCCAGCAGCTTCACCCCAGGGAGGGAAACTGAAGCTTTCTTT
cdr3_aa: CASSFTPGRETEAFF

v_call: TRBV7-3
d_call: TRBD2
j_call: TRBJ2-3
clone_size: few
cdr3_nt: TGTGCCAGCAGCTTAAATCCGTCTGGGGCGGGAGGCCCCGGAGATACGCAGTATTTT
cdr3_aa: CASSLNPSGAGGPGDTQYF

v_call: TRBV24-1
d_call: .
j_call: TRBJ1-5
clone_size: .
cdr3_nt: TGTGCCACCAGTGATAACCTAGGGGATCAGCCCCAGCATTTT
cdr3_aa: CATSDNLGDQPQHF

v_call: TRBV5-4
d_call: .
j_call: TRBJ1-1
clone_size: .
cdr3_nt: TGTGCCAGCAGCTCCGGACAGCCAAGGGGCTCCGAAGCTTTCTTT
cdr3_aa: CASSSGQPRGSEAFF

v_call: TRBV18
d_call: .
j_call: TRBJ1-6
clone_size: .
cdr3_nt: TGTGCCAGCTCAGAAAACAGGGTGACAGCTTGGAGTTCACCCCTCCACTTT
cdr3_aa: CASSENRVTAWSSPLHF

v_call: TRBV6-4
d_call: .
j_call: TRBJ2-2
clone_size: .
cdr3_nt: TGTGCCAGCAGTGACTCGGCCAGGGTTACCGGGGAGCTGTTTTTT
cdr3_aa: CASSDSARVTGELFF

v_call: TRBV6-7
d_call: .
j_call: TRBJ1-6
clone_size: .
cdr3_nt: TGTGCCAGCAGTTACTCGAACAGGTTGTCCTATAATTCACCCCTCCACTTT
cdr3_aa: CASSYSNRLSYNSPLHF

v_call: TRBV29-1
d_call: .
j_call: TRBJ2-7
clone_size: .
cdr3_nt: TGCAGCGTCGGACTCGGGGACTACGAGCAGTACTTC
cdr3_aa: CSVGLGDYEQYF

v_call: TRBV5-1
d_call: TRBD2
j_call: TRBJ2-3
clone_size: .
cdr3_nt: TGCGCCAGCAGCTTGGTCCCGGGACTAGCGGGATCCACAGATACGCAGTATTTT
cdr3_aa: CASSLVPGLAGSTDTQYF

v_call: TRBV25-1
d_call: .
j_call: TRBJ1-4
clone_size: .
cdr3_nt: TGTGCCAGCAGTGAATCATTCCGGGGGGCGAATGAAAAACTGTTTTTT
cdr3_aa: CASSESFRGANEKLFF

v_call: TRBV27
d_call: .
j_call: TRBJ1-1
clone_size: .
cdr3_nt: TGTGCCAGCAGTTTATCCAGGGCCACTGAAGCTTTCTTT
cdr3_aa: CASSLSRATEAFF

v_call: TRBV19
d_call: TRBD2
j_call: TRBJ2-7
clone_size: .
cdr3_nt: TGTGCCAGTAGTTTGCGGGAGGGCCGCGACGAGCAGTACTTC
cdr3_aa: CASSLREGRDEQYF

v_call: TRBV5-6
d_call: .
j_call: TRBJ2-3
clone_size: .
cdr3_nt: TGTGCCAGCAGTTGGGATATAAAGGCGGGAATGTTAGATACGCAGTATTTT
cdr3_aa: CASSWDIKAGMLDTQYF

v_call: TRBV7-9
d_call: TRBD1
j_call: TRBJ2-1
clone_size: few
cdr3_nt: TGTGCCAGCAGCTTATCGGGACAGGGGGCGCGTGAGCAGTTCTTC
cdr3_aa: CASSLSGQGAREQFF

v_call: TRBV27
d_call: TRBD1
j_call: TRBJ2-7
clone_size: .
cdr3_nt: TGTGCCAGCAGCAAAACAGGGGGTCGGGACGGGGAGCAGTACTTC
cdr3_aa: CASSKTGGRDGEQYF

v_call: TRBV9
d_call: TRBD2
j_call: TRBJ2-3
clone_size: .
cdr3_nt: TGTGCCAGCAGCGTTGGTAGCGGGACCATAGGGGATACGCAGTATTTT
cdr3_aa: CASSVGSGTIGDTQYF

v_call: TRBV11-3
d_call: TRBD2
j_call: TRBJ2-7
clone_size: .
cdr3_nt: TGTGCCAGCAGTACTAGCGGGAGTTTCTACGAGCAGTACTTC
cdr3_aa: CASSTSGSFYEQYF

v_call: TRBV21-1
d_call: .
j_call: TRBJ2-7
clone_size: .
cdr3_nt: TGTGCCAGCAGCAAAGTTGCGGGACTCCCAAAAGGCGAGCAGTACTTC
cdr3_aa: CASSKVAGLPKGEQYF

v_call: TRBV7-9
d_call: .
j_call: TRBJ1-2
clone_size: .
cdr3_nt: TGTGCCAGCAGCTCCCCGGCCAGGGGCTACACCTTC
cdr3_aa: CASSSPARGYTF

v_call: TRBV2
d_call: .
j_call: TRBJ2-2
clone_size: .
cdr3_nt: TGTGCCAGCAGGGTACAGCTCGGGGAGCTGTTTTTT
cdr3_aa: CASRVQLGELFF

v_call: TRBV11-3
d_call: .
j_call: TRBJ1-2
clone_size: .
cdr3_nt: TGTGCCAGCAGCTTAGACCAGGGGAAAAGGGGCTACACCTTC
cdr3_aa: CASSLDQGKRGYTF

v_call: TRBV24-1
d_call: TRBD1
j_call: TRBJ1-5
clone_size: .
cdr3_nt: TGTGCCACCAGTGACCCTGGACAGGGGTGGCATTTT
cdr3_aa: CATSDPGQGWHF

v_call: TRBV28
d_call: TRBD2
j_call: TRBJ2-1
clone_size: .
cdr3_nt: TGTGCCAGCGGTCACACTAGCGGGGTCGACAACAATGAGCAGTTCTTC
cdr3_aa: CASGHTSGVDNNEQFF

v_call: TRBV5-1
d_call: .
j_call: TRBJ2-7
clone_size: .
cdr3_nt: TGCGCCAGCAGCTTGGCCGGTGGGAGCTCCTACGAGCAGTACTTC
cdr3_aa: CASSLAGGSSYEQYF

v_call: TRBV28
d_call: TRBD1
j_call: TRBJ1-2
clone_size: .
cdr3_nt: TGTGCCAGCAGCCTCTCTGGTAGGGGGCTTGAGGAGGGCTACACCTTC
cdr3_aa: CASSLSGRGLEEGYTF

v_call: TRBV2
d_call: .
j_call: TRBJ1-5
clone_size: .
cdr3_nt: TGTGCCAGCAGTGACAGGGCACAGCCCCAGCATTTT
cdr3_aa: CASSDRAQPQHF

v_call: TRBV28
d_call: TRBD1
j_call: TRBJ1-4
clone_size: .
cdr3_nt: TGTGCCAGCAGTCGCGACAGGGGTGAAAAACTGTTTTTT
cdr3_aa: CASSRDRGEKLFF

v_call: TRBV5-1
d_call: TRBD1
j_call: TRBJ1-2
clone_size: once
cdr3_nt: TGCGCCAGCAGCTTGGGACCGGGACAGGGGGCATATGGCTACACCTTC
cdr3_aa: CASSLGPGQGAYGYTF

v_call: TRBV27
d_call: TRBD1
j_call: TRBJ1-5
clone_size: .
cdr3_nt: TGTGCCAGCAGAGCGGACAGGGTGGGATTTAGCAATCAGCCCCAGCATTTT
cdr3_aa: CASRADRVGFSNQPQHF

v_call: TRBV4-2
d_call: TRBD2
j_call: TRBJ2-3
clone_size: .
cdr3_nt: TGTGCCAGCAGCCAAGAAGCGCTAGCGGGAGGCAGCACAGATACGCAGTATTTT
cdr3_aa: CASSQEALAGGSTDTQYF

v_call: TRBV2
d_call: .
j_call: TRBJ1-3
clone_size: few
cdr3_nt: TGTGCCAGCAGTGAACGGTCGGTCTCTGGAAACACCATATATTTT
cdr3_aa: CASSERSVSGNTIYF

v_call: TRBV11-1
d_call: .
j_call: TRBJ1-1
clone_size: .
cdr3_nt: TGTGCCAGCAGCTTATGGGCAGCTAACACTGAAGCTTTCTTT
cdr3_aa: CASSLWAANTEAFF

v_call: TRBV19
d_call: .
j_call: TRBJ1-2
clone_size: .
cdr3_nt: TGTGCCAGTAGTATCAAGCGTTCTGGAAACTATGGCTACACCTTC
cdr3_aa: CASSIKRSGNYGYTF

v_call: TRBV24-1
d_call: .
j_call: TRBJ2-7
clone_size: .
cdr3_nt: TGTGCCACCAGTGACATCGGCGAAAGGGGGTACGAGCAGTACTTC
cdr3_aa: CATSDIGERGYEQYF

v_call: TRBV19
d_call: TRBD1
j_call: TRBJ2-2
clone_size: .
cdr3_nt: TGTGCCAGTAGTATAGACCGGGACAGCTTGAACACCGGGGAGCTGTTTTTT
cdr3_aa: CASSIDRDSLNTGELFF

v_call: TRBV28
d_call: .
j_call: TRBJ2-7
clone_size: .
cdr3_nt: TGTGCCAGCACCTCAGGGGAGTTGGGATACGAGCAGTACTTC
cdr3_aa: CASTSGELGYEQYF

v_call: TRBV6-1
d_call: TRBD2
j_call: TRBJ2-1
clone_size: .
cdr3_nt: TGTGCCAGCAGTGAACGGGGGGTGTCGATCGATGAGCAGTTCTTC
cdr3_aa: CASSERGVSIDEQFF

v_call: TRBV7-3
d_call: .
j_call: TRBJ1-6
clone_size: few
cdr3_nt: TGTGCCAGCAGCCCCCCGGGGAGCTCCTATAATTCACCCCTCCACTTT
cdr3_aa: CASSPPGSSYNSPLHF

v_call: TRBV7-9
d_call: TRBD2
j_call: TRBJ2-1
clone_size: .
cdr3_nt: TGTGCCAGCAGCTCCGACGGAGCGGGAGGGCCAGGGAATGAGCAGTTCTTC
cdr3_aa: CASSSDGAGGPGNEQFF

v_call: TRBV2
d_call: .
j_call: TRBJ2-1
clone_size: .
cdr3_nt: TGTGCCAGCAGTGTGGAGGGTGGCAATGAGCAGTTCTTC
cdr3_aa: CASSVEGGNEQFF

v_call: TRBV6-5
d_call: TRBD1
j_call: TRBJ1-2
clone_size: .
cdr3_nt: TGTGCCAGCAGTTACAACAGGGGACATGGCTACACCTTC
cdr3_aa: CASSYNRGHGYTF

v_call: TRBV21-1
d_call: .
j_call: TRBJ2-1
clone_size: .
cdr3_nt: TGTGCCAGCGAACAGCCAGTCTACTCCTACAATGAGCAGTTCTTC
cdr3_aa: CASEQPVYSYNEQFF